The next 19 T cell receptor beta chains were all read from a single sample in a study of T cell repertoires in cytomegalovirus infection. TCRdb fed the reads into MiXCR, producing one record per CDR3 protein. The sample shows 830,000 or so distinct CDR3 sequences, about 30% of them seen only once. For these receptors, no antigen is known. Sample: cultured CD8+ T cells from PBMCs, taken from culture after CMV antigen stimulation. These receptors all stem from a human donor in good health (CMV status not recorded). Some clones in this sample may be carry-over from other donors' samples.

CDR3 sequence: CASSIRAGRGVTDTQYF. DNA of the CDR3: TGTGCCAGTAGTATTCGGGCTGGGCGGGGGGTCACAGATACGCAGTATTTT. The rearrangement joins TRBV19 to TRBJ2-3, with 8 positions matching TRBD2. The germline CDR1 and CDR2 sequences are LNHDA and SQIVND (reference sequence). J was trimmed by 2 bases and V by 3 bases; bases with no gene match: 10. This CDR3 is built from 17 residues. Full variable domain (remainder filled in from reference TRBV19 and TRBJ2-3): DGGITQSPKYLFRKEGQNVTLSCEQNLNHDAMYWYRQDPGQGLRLIYYSQIVNDFQKGDIAEGYSVSREKKESFPLTVTSAQKNPTAFYLCASSIRAGRGVTDTQYFGPGTRLTVL.

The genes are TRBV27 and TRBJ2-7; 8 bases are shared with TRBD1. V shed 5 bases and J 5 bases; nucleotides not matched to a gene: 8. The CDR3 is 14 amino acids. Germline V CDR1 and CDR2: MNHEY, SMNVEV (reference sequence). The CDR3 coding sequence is TGTGCCAGCAGTCAGGGGGCGGGCTGGGACGAGCAGTACGTC. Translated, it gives CASSQGAGWDEQYV.

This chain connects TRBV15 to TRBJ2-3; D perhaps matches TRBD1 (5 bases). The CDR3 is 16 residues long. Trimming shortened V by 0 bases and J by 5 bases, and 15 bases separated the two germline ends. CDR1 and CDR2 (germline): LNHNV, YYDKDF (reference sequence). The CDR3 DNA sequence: TGTGCCACCAGCAGAGATCTTTCCAGGGTGCTAGATACGCAGTATTTT. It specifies CATSRDLSRVLDTQYF.

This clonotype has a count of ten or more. The CDR3 bases are TGTGCCAGCAGCACGACAGGGGACGATGGCTACACCTTC. This sequence encodes CASSTTGDDGYTF. The J gene is TRBJ1-2, the V gene TRBV7-6; 8 nucleotides match TRBD1. The V gene's germline CDR1 is SGHVS and CDR2 FNYEAQ. V lost 5 bases, J lost 6 bases, and 5 bases stayed unmatched. CDR3 length: 13 amino acids.

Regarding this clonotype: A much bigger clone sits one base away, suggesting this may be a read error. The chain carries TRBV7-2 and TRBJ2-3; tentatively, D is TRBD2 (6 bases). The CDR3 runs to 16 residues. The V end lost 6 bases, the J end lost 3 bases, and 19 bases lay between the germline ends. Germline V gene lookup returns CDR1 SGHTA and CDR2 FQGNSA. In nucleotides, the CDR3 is TGTGCCAGCAGTCATTCCGTGACTAGGGTGACAGATACGCAGTATTTT. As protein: CASSHSVTRVTDTQYF. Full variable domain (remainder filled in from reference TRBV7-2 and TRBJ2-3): GAGVSQSPSNKVTEKGKDVELRCDPISGHTALYWYRQSLGQGLEFLIYFQGNSAPDKSGLPSDRFSAERTGGSVSTLTIQRTQQEDSAVYLCASSHSVTRVTDTQYFGPGTRLTVL.

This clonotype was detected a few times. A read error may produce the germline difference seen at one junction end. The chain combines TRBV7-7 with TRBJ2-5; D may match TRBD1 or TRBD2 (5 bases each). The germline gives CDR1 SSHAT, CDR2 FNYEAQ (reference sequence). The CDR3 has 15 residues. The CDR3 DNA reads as TGTGCTAGCAGCTTATCCCAGGGAGTGGGGGAGACCCAGTACTTC. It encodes CASSLSQGVGETQYF.

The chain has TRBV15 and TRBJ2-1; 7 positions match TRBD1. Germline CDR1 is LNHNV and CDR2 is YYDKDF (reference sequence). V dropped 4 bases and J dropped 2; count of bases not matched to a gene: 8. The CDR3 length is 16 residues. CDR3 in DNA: TGTGCCACCAGCACAGAAGACAGGGCAGCCTACAATGAGCAGTTCTTC. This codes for CATSTEDRAAYNEQFF. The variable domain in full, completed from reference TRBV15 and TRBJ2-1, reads DAMVIQNPRYQVTQFGKPVTLSCSQTLNHNVMYWYQQKSSQAPKLLFHYYDKDFNNEADTPDNFQSRRPNTSFCFLDIRSPGLGDTAMYLCATSTEDRAAYNEQFFGPGTRLTVL.

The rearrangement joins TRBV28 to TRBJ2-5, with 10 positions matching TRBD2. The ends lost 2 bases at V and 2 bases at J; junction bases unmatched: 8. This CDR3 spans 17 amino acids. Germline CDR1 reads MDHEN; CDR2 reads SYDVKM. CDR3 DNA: TGTGCCAGCAGTTTAAGTGGCGGAGCGGGGGGGCAAGAGACCCAGTACTTC. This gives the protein CASSLSGGAGGQETQYF. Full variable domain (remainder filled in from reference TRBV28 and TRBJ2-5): DVKVTQSSRYLVKRTGEKVFLECVQDMDHENMFWYRQDPGLGLRLIYFSYDVKMKEKGDIPEGYSVSREKKERFSLILESASTNQTSMYLCASSLSGGAGGQETQYFGPGTRLLVL.

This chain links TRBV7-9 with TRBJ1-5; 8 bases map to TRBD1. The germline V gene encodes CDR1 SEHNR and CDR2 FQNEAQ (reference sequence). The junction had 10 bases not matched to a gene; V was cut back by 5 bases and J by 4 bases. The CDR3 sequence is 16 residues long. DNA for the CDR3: TGTGCCAGCAGCCCTGGGACAGGACCCTTGAATCAGCCCCAGCATTTT. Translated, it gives CASSPGTGPLNQPQHF.

CDR3 residues: CASSLGQVLYTGELFF. The CDR3 region has the DNA TGTGCCAGCAGCCTCGGACAGGTGCTTTACACCGGGGAGCTGTTTTTT. This rearrangement joins TRBV5-6 to TRBJ2-2; 7 bases are shared with TRBD1. The V and J ends lost 4 bases and 3 bases, in that order; junction bases with no gene match: 9. Looked up from germline, CDR1 is SGHDT and CDR2 is YYEEEE. There are 16 residues in the CDR3.

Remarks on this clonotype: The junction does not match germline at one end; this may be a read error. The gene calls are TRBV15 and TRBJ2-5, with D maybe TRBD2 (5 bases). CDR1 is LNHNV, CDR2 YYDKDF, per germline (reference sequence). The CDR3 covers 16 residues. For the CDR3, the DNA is TGTGCCACCAGCGGAGAAGACCGGGATGTGGGGGAGACCCAGTACTTC. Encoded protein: CATSGEDRDVGETQYF.

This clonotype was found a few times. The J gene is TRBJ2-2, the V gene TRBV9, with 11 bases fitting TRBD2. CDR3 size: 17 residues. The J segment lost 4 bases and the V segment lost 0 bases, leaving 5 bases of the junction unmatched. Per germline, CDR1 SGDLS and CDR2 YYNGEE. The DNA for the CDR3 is TGTGCCAGCAGCGTAGCTCGACTAGCGGGGATCACCGGGGAGCTGTTTTTT. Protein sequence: CASSVARLAGITGELFF.

The CDR3 spells CASSPFSTGTLGEQFF. CDR3 nucleotide sequence: TGTGCCAGCAGCCCTTTCTCGACCGGGACCCTCGGTGAGCAGTTCTTC. The chain links TRBV9 to TRBJ2-1; D is perhaps TRBD1 or TRBD2 (5 bases each). Germline V CDR1 and CDR2: SGDLS, YYNGEE. V was shortened by 4 bases and J by 9 bases, with 23 bases between the two germline ends. The CDR3 sequence is 16 residues long.

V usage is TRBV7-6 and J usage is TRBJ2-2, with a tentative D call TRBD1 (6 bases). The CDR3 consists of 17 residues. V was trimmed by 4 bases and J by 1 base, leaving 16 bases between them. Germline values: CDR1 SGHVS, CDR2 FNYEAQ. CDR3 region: CASSSHSGHENTGELFF. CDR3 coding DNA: TGTGCCAGCAGCTCCCACTCGGGACACGAGAACACCGGGGAGCTGTTTTTT.

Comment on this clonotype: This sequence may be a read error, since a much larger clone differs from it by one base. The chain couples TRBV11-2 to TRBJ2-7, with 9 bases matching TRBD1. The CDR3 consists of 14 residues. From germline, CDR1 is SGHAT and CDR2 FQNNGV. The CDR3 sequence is CVSSAGQGLWEQYF. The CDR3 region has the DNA TGTGTCAGCAGCGCGGGACAGGGATTATGGGAGCAGTACTTC.

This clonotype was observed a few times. CDR3 loop: CASSLGTGFAQPQHF. The CDR3 region has the DNA TGTGCCAGCAGCTTAGGGACAGGGTTTGCTCAGCCCCAGCATTTT. The J gene is TRBJ1-5, the V gene TRBV7-8; 8 nucleotides line up with TRBD1. Germline-derived CDR1 and CDR2 are SGHVS and FQNEAQ. The junction had 5 bases not matched to a gene; V was cut back by 1 base and J by 6 bases. There are 15 residues in the CDR3. The variable domain in full, completed from reference TRBV7-8 and TRBJ1-5, reads GAGVSQSPRYKVAKRGQDVALRCDPISGHVSLFWYQQALGQGPEFLTYFQNEAQLDKSGLPSDRFFAERPEGSVSTLKIQRTQQEDSAVYLCASSLGTGFAQPQHFGDGTRLSIL.

DNA of the CDR3: TGCGCCAGCAGCCAAGCCTGGACTTCCGCTGATACGCAGTATTTT. Amino acids: CASSQAWTSADTQYF. This chain links TRBV4-1 with TRBJ2-3; D is perhaps TRBD2 (5 bases). The CDR3 has 15 residues. Trimming pared 1 base from V and 6 bases from J, leaving 14 bases between. CDR1 is MGHRA, CDR2 YSYEKL, per germline.

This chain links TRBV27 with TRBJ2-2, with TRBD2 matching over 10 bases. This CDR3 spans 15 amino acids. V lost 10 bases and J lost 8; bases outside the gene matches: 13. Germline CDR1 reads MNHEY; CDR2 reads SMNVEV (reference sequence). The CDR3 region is CATHISGGASGELFF. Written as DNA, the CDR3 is TGTGCCACACATATCAGCGGGGGGGCCTCTGGGGAGCTGTTTTTT.

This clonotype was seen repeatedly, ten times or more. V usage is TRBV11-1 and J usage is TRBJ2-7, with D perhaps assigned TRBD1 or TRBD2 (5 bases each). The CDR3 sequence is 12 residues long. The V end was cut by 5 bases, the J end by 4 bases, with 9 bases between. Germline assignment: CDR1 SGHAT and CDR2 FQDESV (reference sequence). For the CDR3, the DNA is TGTGCCAGCAGCGAGGGGAGATACGAGCAGTACGTC. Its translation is CASSEGRYEQYV.